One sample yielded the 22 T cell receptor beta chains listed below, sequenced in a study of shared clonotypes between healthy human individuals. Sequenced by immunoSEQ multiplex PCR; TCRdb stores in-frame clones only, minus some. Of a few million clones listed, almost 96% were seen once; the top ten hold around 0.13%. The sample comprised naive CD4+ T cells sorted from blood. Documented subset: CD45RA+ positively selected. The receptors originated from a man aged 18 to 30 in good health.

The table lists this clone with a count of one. CDR3 DNA: TGTGCCAGCAGTTTAAGGACAGGGATCACTGAAGCTTTCTTT. Protein: CASSLRTGITEAFF. This chain uses TRBV28 with TRBJ1-1; TRBD1 matches 8 bases. This CDR3 comprises 14 residues. The junction had 3 bases not matched to a gene; V was cut back by 2 bases and J by 4 bases. Germline V CDR1 and CDR2: MDHEN, SYDVKM.

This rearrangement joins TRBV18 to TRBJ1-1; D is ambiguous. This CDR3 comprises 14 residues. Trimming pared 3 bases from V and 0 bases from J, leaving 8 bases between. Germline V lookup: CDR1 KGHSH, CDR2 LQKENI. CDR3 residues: CASSPGILNTEAFF. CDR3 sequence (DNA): TGTGCCAGCTCACCGGGGATCCTGAACACTGAAGCTTTCTTT.

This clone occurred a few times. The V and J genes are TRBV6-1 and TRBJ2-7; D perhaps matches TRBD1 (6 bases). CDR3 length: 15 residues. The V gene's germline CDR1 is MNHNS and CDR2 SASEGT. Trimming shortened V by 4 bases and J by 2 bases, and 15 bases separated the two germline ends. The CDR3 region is CASSVTGNQPYEQYF. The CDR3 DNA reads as TGTGCCAGCAGTGTTACAGGGAACCAACCCTACGAGCAGTACTTC.

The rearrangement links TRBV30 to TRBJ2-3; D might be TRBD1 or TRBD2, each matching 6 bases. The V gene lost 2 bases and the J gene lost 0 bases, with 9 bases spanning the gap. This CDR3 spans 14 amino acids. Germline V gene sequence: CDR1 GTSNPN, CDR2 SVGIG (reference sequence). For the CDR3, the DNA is TGTGCCTGGAGTTGGGGGGCTAGCACAGATACGCAGTATTTT. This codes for CAWSWGASTDTQYF.

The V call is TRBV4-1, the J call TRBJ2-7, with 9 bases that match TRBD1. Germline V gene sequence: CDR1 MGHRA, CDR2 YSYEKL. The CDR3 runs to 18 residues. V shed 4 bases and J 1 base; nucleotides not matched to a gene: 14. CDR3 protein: CASSLRDAGTGNSYEQYF. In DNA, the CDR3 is TGCGCCAGCAGCCTAAGGGACGCCGGGACAGGGAATTCCTACGAGCAGTACTTC.

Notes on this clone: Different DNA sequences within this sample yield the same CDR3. CDR3: CASSTGLAGITDTQYF. DNA for the CDR3: TGCGCCAGCAGCACGGGACTAGCGGGAATCACAGATACGCAGTATTTT. This chain joins TRBV5-1 and TRBJ2-3, with 13 bases fitting TRBD2. CDR1 is SGHRS and CDR2 is YFSETQ in the germline V gene. The CDR3 covers 16 residues. The V and J ends lost 4 bases and 2 bases, in that order; junction bases with no gene match: 4.

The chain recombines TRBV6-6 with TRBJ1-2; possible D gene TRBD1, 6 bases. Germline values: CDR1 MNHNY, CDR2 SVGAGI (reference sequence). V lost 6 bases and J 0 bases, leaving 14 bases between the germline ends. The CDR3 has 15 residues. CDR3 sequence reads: CASSPGTSSNYGYTF. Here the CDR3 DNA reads TGTGCCAGCAGCCCCGGGACAAGTTCTAACTATGGCTACACCTTC.

The CDR3 here is CASSQGGTVSQETQYF. Written as DNA, the CDR3 is TGTGCCAGCAGCCAGGGGGGGACTGTTTCACAAGAGACCCAGTACTTC. V gene TRBV4-2 combines with J gene TRBJ2-5; TRBD2 matches at 7 bases. There are 16 residues in the CDR3. With 3 bases clipped from V and 2 bases from J, the junction kept 9 bases outside the gene matches. Germline V gene sequence: CDR1 LGHNA, CDR2 YNFKEQ.

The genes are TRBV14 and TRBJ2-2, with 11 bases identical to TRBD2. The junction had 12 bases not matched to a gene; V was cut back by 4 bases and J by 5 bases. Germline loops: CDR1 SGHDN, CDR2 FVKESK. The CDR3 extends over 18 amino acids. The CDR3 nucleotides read TGTGCCAGCAGCCCTAGCGGGGGGACCCCGAAGAGGACCGGGGAGCTGTTTTTT. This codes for CASSPSGGTPKRTGELFF.

CDR3 in amino acids: CASGGLSGSYGYTF. Written as DNA, the CDR3 is TGTGCCAGCGGGGGACTCTCAGGGAGTTATGGCTACACCTTC. The chain employs TRBV6-5 and TRBJ1-2; tentatively, D is TRBD1 (5 bases). This CDR3 contains 14 residues. The germline V gene encodes CDR1 MNHEY and CDR2 SVGAGI. V was clipped by 8 bases and J by 5 bases, with 18 bases between them.

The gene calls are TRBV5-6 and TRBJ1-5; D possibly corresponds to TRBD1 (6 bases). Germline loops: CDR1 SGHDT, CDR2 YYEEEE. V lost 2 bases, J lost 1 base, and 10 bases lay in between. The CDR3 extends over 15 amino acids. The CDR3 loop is CASSFWGLSNQPQHF. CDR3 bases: TGTGCCAGCAGCTTCTGGGGGCTGAGCAATCAGCCCCAGCATTTT.

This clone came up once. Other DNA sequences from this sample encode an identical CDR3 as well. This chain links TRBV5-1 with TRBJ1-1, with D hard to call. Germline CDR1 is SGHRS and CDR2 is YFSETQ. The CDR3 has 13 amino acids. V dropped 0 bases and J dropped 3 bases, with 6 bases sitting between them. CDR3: CASSLGPDTEAFF. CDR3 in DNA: TGCGCCAGCAGCTTGGGTCCTGACACTGAAGCTTTCTTT.

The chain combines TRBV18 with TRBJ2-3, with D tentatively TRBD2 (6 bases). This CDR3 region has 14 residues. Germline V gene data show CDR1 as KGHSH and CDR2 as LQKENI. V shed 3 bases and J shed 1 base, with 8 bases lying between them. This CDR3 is CASSPRDGTDTQYF. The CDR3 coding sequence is TGTGCCAGCTCACCGCGGGACGGCACAGATACGCAGTATTTT.

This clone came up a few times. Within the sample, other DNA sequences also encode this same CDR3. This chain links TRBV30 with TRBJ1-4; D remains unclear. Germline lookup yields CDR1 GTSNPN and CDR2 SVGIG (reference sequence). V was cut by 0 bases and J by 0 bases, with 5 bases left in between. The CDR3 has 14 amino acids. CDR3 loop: CAWSVRATNEKLFF. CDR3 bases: TGTGCCTGGAGTGTACGTGCAACTAATGAAAAACTGTTTTTT.

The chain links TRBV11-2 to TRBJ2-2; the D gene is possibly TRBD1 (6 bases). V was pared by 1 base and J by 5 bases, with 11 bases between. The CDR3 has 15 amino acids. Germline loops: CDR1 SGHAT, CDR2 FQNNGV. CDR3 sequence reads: CASSLANRDTGELFF. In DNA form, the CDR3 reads TGTGCCAGCAGCTTAGCCAACAGGGATACCGGGGAGCTGTTTTTT.

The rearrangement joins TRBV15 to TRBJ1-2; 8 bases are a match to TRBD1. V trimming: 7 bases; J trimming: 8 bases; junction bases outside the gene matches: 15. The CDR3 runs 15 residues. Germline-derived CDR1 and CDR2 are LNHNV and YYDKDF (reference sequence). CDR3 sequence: CATNPGTGSLGGYTF. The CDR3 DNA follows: TGTGCCACCAACCCCGGGACAGGATCCTTGGGGGGCTACACCTTC.

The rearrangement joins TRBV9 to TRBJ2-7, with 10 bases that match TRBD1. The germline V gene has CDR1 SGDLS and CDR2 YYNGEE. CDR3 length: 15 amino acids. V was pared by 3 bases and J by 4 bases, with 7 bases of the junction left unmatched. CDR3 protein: CASSGGQGSHYEQYF. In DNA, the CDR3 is TGTGCCAGCAGCGGGGGACAGGGGTCCCATTACGAGCAGTACTTC.

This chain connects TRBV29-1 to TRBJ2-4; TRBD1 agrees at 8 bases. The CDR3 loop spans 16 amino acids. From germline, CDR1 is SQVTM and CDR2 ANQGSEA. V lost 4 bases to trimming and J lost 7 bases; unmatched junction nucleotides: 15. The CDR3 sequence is CSVGRLQPGGRNIQYF. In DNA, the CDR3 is TGCAGCGTTGGCCGCCTCCAGCCAGGGGGCCGGAACATTCAGTACTTC.

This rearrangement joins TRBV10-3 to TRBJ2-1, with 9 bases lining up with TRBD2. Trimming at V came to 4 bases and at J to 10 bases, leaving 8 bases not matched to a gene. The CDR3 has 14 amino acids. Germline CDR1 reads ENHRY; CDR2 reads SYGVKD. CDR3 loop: CAISVGGGADEQFF. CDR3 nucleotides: TGTGCCATCAGTGTCGGCGGGGGGGCTGACGAGCAGTTCTTC.

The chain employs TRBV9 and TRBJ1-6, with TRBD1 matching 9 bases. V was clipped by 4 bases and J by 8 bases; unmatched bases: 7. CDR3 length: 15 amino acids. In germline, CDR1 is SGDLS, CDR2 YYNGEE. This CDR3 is CASSRRTGEDSPLHF. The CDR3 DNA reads TGTGCCAGCAGCCGTAGGACAGGGGAAGATTCACCCCTCCACTTT.

CDR3 coding DNA: TGTGCCAGCAGCTTAGTTTTGTTAGAGTCAGGGGGCTACGAGCAGTACTTC. Translated, it gives CASSLVLLESGGYEQYF. The V gene is TRBV11-2, the J gene TRBJ2-7; 7 positions match TRBD1. V lost 1 base, J lost 3 bases, and 12 bases stayed unmatched. The germline CDR1 and CDR2 sequences are SGHAT and FQNNGV. This CDR3 is 17 amino acids long. Looking up the rest from reference TRBV11-2 and TRBJ2-7 gives the full variable domain: EAGVAQSPRYKIIEKRQSVAFWCNPISGHATLYWYQQILGQGPKLLIQFQNNGVVDDSQLPKDRFSAERLKGVDSTLKIQPAKLEDSAVYLCASSLVLLESGGYEQYFGPGTRLTVT.

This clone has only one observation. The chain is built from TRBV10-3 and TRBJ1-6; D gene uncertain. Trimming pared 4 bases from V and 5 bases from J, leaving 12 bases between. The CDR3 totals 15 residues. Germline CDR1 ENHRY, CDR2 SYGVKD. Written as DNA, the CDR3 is TGTGCCATCAGTGTCCAACCCGGGAATAATTCACCCCTCCACTTT. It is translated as CAISVQPGNNSPLHF.